What follows are 9 T cell receptor beta chains derived from one specimen sequenced in a study of graft-versus-host responses after intestinal transplantation. The antigens these receptors bind are not known. The assay was immunoSEQ multiplex PCR, and TCRdb's table has in-frame clones only and misses some. The repertoire includes some 100,000 clones, 75% to 95% of them detected once, and approximately 5.5% sits in the top ten. Sample: unstimulated CD8+ T cells sorted from spleen or lymph node cells, taken before intestinal transplant. These receptors were obtained from a human donor who received an intestinal transplant.

J is TRBJ1-1 and V is TRBV7-6, with 12 bases fitting TRBD1. CDR3 length equals 18 residues. CDR1 is SGHVS and CDR2 is FNYEAQ in the germline V gene. Trimming at V came to 1 base and at J to 3 bases, leaving 9 bases not matched to a gene. The CDR3 loop reads CASSLGAGTGGRDTEAFF. The CDR3 DNA reads as TGTGCCAGCAGCTTAGGTGCCGGGACAGGGGGCAGGGACACTGAAGCTTTCTTT.

The table lists this clone with a few counts. The J gene is TRBJ2-7, the V gene TRBV5-6, with 10 positions matching TRBD1. J gave up 2 bases and V 5 bases, and 4 bases lay outside the gene matches. Germline assignment: CDR1 SGHDT and CDR2 YYEEEE. The CDR3 loop spans 14 amino acids. This chain's CDR3 is CASSPGTGAYEQYF. The CDR3 bases are TGTGCCAGCAGTCCCGGGACAGGGGCCTACGAGCAGTACTTC.

The chain is built from TRBV29-1 and TRBJ1-1; D gene unclear. This CDR3 is built from 11 residues. V shed 7 bases and J shed 4 bases, with 10 bases lying between them. Germline assignment: CDR1 SQVTM and CDR2 ANQGSEA. CDR3 coding DNA: TGCAGCGGGGAGGACGGCACTGAAGCTTTCTTT. Its protein is CSGEDGTEAFF.

The chain uses TRBV7-3 and TRBJ2-5; TRBD1 matches 7 bases. The J call is uncertain, as TRBJ2-7 better fits the DNA end. Germline V gene sequence: CDR1 SGHTA, CDR2 FQGTGA. CDR3 length equals 14 residues. The CDR3 sequence: CASSLQGGGYEQYF. CDR3 DNA sequence: TGTGCCAGCAGCTTACAAGGGGGCGGTTACGAGCAGTACTTC.

This clone is judged medium-sized. The CDR3 reads CASSYSGQYNEQFF. In DNA form, the CDR3 reads TGTGCCAGCAGTTACTCGGGACAGTACAATGAGCAGTTCTTC. The V call is TRBV6-6, the J call TRBJ2-1, with 7 bases fitting TRBD1. CDR1 and CDR2 from the germline V gene are MNHNY and SVGAGI (reference sequence). Trimming removed 0 bases from V and 4 bases from J; junction bases left unmatched: 0. This CDR3 spans 14 amino acids.

The V call is TRBV19, the J call TRBJ1-2; D gene uncertain. Trimming pared 4 bases from V and 3 bases from J, leaving 15 bases between. Germline CDR1 LNHDA, CDR2 SQIVND (reference sequence). This CDR3 is built from 15 residues. DNA for the CDR3: TGTGCCAGTAGTAACGGCAGCCCGACCGACTATGGCTACACCTTC. Translation: CASSNGSPTDYGYTF.

The chain has TRBV7-2 and TRBJ2-7; D unclear. Trimming took 1 base from V and 0 from J, leaving 10 bases between them. CDR1 is SGHTA and CDR2 is FQGNSA in the germline V gene. The CDR3 is made up of 15 amino acids. The CDR3 DNA follows: TGTGCCAGCAGCTTAGAGGCAGGCTCCTCCTACGAGCAGTACTTC. Protein product: CASSLEAGSSYEQYF. The variable domain in full, with the rest retrieved from reference TRBV7-2 and TRBJ2-7, is GAGVSQSPSNKVTEKGKDVELRCDPISGHTALYWYRQSLGQGLEFLIYFQGNSAPDKSGLPSDRFSAERTGGSVSTLTIQRTQQEDSAVYLCASSLEAGSSYEQYFGPGTRLTVT.

The gene calls are TRBV29-1 and TRBJ2-7, with 7 bases identical to TRBD2. Germline V gene data show CDR1 as SQVTM and CDR2 as ANQGSEA. The J segment lost 2 bases and the V segment lost 6 bases, leaving 28 bases of the junction unmatched. This CDR3 is 20 amino acids long. The CDR3 DNA sequence: TGCAGCGTCACTGGGAGGTCTGAGCGGGGTCTCTCTCGGATCCCCTACGAGCAGTACTTC. This codes for CSVTGRSERGLSRIPYEQYF.

The chain couples TRBV6-5 to TRBJ2-7, with TRBD1 identical over 8 bases. The V gene's germline CDR1 is MNHEY and CDR2 SVGAGI. This CDR3 spans 14 amino acids. V was clipped by 4 bases and J by 5 bases; unmatched bases: 7. DNA for the CDR3: TGTGCCAGCAGTTGGACAGGGAGTGACCACGAGCAGTACTTC. Residues: CASSWTGSDHEQYF.